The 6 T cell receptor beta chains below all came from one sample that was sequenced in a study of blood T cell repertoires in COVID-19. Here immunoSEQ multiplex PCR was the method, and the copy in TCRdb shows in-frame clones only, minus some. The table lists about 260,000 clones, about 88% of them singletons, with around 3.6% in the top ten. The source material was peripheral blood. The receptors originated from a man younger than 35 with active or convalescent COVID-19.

The CDR3 loop reads CASSYGSNQPQHF. CDR3 nucleotides: TGTGCCAGCAGTTATGGCAGCAATCAGCCCCAGCATTTT. The genes are TRBV12-3 or TRBV12-4 and TRBJ1-5; D unclear. The CDR3 length is 13 residues. Trimming stripped 4 bases from V and 1 base from J, with 5 bases between.

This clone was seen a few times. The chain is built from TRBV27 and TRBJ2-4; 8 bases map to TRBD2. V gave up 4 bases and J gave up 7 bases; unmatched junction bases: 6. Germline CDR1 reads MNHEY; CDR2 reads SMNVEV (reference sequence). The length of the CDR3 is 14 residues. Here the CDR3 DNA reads TGTGCCAGCAGTTCGGGGGGGCTCGGGAACATTCAGTACTTC. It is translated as CASSSGGLGNIQYF.

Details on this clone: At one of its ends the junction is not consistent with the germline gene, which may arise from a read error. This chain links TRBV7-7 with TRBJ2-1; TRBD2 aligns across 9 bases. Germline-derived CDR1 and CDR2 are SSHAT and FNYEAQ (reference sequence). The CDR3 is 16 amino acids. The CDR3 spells CASSFTAGGPLSEQFF. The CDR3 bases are TGTGCTAGCAGCTTTACGGCGGGAGGGCCGTTATCTGAGCAGTTCTTC.

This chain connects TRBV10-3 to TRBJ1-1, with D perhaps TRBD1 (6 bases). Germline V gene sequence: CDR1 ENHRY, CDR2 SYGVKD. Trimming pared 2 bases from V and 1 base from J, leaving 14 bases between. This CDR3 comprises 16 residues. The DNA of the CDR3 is TGTGCCATCAGTGAGGCCGGAACAGGGAAGAACACTGAAGCTTTCTTT. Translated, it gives CAISEAGTGKNTEAFF.

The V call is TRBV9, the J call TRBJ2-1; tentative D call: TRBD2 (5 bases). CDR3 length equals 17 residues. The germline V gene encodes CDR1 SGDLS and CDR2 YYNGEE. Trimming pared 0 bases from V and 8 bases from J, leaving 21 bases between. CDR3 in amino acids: CASSVGATGGLLDEQFF. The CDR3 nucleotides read TGTGCCAGCAGCGTAGGGGCGACTGGCGGGCTTTTAGATGAGCAGTTCTTC.

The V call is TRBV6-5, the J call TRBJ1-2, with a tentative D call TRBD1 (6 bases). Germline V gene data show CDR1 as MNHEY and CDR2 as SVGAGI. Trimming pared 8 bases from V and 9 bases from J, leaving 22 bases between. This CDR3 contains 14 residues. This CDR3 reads CASGGVVEGSSYTF. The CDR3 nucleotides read TGTGCCAGCGGGGGCGTAGTCGAGGGCAGTAGCTACACCTTC.